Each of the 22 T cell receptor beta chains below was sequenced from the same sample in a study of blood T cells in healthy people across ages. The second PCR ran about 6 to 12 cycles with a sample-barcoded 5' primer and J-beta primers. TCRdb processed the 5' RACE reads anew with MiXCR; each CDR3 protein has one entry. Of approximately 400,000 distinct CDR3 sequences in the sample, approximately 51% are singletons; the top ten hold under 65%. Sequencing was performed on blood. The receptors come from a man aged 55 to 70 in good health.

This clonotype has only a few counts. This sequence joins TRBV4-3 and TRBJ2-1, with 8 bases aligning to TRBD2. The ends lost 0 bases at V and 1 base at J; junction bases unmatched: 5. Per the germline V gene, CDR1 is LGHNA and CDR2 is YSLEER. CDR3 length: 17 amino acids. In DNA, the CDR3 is TGCGCCAGCAGCCAAGATAGCAGCGGGAGATCCTACAATGAGCAGTTCTTC. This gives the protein CASSQDSSGRSYNEQFF.

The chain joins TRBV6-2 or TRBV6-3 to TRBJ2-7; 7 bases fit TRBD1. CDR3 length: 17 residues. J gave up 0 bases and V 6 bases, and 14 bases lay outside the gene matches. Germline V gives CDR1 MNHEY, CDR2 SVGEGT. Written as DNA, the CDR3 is TGTGCCAGCAGCACACCCTTCCGACAGGGTAGCTCCTACGAGCAGTACTTC. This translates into CASSTPFRQGSSYEQYF.

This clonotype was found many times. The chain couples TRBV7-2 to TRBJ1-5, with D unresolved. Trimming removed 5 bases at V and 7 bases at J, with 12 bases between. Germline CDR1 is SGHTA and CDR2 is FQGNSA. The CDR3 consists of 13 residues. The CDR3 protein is CASSPYGSQPQHF. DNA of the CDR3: TGTGCCAGCAGCCCATACGGTTCCCAGCCCCAGCATTTT.

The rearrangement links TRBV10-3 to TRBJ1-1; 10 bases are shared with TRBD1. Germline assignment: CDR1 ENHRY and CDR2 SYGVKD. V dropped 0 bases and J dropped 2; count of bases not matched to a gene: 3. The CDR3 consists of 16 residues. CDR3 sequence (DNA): TGTGCCATCAGTGAGTCGACAGGGGGCTATAACACTGAAGCTTTCTTT. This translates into CAISESTGGYNTEAFF.

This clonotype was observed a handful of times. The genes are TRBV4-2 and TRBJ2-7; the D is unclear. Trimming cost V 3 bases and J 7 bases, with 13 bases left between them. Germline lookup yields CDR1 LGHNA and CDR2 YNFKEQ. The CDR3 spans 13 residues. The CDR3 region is CASSQRLLNEQYF. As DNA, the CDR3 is TGTGCCAGCAGCCAGAGGCTTTTAAATGAGCAGTACTTC.

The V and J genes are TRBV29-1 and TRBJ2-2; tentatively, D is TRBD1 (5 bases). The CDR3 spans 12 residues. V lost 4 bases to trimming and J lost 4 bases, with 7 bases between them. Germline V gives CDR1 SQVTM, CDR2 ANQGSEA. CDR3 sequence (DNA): TGCAGCGTTGGCCAGGGCACCGGGGAGCTGTTTTTT. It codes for CSVGQGTGELFF.

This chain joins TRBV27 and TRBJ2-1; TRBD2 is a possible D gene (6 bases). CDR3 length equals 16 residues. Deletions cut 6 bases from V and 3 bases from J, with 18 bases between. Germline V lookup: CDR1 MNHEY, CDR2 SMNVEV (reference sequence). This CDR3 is CASRPLSGSGYNEQFF. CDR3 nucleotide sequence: TGTGCCAGCAGACCACTTTCCGGTAGCGGCTACAATGAGCAGTTCTTC.

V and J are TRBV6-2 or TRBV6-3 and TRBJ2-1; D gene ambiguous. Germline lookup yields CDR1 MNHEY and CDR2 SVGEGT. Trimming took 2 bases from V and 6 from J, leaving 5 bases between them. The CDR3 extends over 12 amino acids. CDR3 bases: TGTGCCAGCAGTTACATGTCCAATGAGCAGTTCTTC. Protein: CASSYMSNEQFF.

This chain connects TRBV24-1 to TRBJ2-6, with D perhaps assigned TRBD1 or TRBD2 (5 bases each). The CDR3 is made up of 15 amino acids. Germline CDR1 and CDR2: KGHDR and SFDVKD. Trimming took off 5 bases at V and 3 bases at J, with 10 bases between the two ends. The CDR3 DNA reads TGTGCCACCAGTGCTGAGGGGTATGGGGCCAACGTCCTGACTTTC. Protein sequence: CATSAEGYGANVLTF.

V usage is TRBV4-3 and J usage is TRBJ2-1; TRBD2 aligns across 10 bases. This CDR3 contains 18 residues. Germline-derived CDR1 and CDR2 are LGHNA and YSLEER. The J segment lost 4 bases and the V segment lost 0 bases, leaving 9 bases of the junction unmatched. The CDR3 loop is CASSQDAGLAGGYNEQFF. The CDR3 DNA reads TGCGCCAGCAGCCAAGATGCGGGATTAGCGGGAGGATACAATGAGCAGTTCTTC.

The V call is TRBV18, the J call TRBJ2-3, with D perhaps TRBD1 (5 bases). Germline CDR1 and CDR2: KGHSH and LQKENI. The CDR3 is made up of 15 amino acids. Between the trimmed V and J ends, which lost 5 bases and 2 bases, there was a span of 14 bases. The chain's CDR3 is CASSTRTSFTDTQYF. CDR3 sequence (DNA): TGTGCCAGCTCAACTCGGACATCTTTCACAGATACGCAGTATTTT.

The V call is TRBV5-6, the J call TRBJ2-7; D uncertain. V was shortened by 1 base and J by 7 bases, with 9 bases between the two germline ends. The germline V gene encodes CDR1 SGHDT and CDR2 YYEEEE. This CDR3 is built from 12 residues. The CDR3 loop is CASSLSQLEQYF. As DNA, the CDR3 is TGTGCCAGCAGCTTGTCTCAATTGGAGCAGTACTTC.

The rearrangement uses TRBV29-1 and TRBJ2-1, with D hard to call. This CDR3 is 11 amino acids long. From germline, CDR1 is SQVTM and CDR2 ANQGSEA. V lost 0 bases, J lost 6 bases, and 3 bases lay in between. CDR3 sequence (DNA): TGCAGCGTTGAAGAGGGCAATGAGCAGTTCTTC. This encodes CSVEEGNEQFF.

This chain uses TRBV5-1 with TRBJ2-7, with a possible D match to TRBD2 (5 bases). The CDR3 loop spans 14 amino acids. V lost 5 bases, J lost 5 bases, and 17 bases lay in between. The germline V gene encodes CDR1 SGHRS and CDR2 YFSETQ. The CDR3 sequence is CASSASSIGNEQYF. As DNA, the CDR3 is TGCGCCAGCAGTGCAAGTTCCATCGGGAACGAGCAGTACTTC.

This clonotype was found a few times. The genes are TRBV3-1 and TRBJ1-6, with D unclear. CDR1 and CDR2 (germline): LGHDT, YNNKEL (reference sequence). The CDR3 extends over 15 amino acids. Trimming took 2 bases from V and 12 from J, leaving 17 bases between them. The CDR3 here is CASSQRPAGVGPLHF. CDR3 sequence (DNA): TGTGCCAGCAGCCAAAGACCGGCGGGTGTGGGACCCCTCCACTTT.

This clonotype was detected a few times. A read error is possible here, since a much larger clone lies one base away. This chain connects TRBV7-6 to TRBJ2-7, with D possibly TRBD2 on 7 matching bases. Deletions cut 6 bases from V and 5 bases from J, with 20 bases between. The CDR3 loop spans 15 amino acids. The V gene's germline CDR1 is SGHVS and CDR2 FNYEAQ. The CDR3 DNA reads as TGTGCCAGCAGACACGCAGAGGGGGGGTACCACGAGCAGTACTTC. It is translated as CASRHAEGGYHEQYF.

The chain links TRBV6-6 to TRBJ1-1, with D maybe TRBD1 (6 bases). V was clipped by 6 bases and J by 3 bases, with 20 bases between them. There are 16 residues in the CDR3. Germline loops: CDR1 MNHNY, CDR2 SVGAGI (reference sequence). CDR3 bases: TGTGCCAGCAGCTCCTATCAGACAGGTCGAGACACTGAAGCTTTCTTT. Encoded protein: CASSSYQTGRDTEAFF.

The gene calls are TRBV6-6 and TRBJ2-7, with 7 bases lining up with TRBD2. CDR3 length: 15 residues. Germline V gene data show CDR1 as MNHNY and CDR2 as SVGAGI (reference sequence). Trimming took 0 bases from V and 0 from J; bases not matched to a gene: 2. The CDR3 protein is CASSYSGGSSYEQYF. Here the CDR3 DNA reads TGTGCCAGCAGTTACTCCGGCGGGAGCTCCTACGAGCAGTACTTC.

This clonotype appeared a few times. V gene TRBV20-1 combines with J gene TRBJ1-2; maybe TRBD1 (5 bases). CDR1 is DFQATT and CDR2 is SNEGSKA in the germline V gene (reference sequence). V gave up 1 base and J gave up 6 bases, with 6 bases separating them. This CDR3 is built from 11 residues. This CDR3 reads CSARGGDGYTF. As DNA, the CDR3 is TGCAGTGCTAGAGGAGGGGATGGCTACACCTTC.

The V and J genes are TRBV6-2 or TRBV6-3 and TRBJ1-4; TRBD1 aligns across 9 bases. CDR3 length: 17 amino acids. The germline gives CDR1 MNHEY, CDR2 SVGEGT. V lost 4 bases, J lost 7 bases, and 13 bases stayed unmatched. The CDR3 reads CASSLIEPGQGSEKLFF. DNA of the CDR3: TGTGCCAGCAGTTTAATCGAGCCGGGACAGGGCTCTGAAAAACTGTTTTTT.

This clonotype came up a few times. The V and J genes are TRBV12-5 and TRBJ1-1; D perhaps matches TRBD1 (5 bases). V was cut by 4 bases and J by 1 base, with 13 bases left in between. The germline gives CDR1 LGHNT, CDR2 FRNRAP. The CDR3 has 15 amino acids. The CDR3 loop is CASGSSPGQNTEAFF. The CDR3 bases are TGTGCTAGTGGTTCCTCCCCGGGGCAGAACACTGAAGCTTTCTTT.

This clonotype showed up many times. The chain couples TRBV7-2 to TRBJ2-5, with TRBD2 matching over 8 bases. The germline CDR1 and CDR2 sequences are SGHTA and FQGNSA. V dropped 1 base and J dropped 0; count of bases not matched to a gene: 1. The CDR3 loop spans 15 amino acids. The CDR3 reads CASSLGSGNQETQYF. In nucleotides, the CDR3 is TGTGCCAGCAGCTTAGGTAGCGGGAACCAAGAGACCCAGTACTTC. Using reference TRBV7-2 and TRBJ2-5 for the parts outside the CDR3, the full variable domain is GAGVSQSPSNKVTEKGKDVELRCDPISGHTALYWYRQSLGQGLEFLIYFQGNSAPDKSGLPSDRFSAERTGGSVSTLTIQRTQQEDSAVYLCASSLGSGNQETQYFGPGTRLLVL.